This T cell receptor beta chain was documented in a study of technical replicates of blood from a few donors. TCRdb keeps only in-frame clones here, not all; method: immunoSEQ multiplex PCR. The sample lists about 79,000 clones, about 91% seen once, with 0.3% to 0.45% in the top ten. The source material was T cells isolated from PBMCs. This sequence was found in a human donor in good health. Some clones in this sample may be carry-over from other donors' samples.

This CDR3 is CASSPLGTSGSTDTQYF. The DNA of the CDR3 is TGTGCCAGCAGCCCCCTCGGGACTAGCGGTAGCACAGATACGCAGTATTTT. The rearrangement uses TRBV7-6 and TRBJ2-3; 11 positions agree with TRBD2. The germline V gene has CDR1 SGHVS and CDR2 FNYEAQ. With 5 bases clipped from V and 0 bases from J, the junction kept 7 bases outside the gene matches. The CDR3 runs to 17 residues. Full variable domain (missing parts from reference TRBV7-6 and TRBJ2-3): GAGVSQSPRYKVTKRGQDVALRCDPISGHVSLYWYRQALGQGPEFLTYFNYEAQQDKSGLPNDRFSAERPEGSISTLTIQRTEQRDSAMYRCASSPLGTSGSTDTQYFGPGTRLTVL.